This T cell receptor beta chain is from a study of blood T cell repertoires in COVID-19. About the research overall: COVID-19 samples, acute and convalescent, were from the United States, Italy and Spain. PBMCs, B-cell-depleted T cells, or T cells provided the cDNA or gDNA that made up the material.

The CDR3 spans 21 residues. V was clipped by 2 bases and J by 2 bases; unmatched bases: 13. Per germline, CDR1 LGHDT and CDR2 YNNKEL (reference sequence). Participants were aged roughly 18 to 89 years from around 26 US areas. In the study's own analysis: Cell counts per sample came from amplifying reference gene primers. Assay used: immunoSEQ multiplex PCR; TCRdb lists only in-frame clones, some missing. The DNA was the basis for D and trimming; V, J and clone size are from that table. The table lists approximately 220,000 clones, just over 85% of them singletons, with 3% to 4.5% in the top ten. This clonotype was sampled from a middle-aged woman with acute COVID-19. This chain connects TRBV3-1 (or the pseudogene TRBV3-2) to TRBJ2-1; the match to TRBD2 covers 15 bases. The sequenced sample consisted of PBMCs or T cells enriched from blood (not recorded which). CDR3 residues: CASSQKGGTSGRMVPYNEQFF. The CDR3 DNA follows: TGTGCCAGCAGCCAAAAAGGAGGGACTAGCGGGAGGATGGTCCCCTACAATGAGCAGTTCTTC.